A selection of T cell receptor beta chains follows, all from one sample in a study of neurological immune-mediated disorders. TCRdb passed the 5' RACE reads through MiXCR, listing each CDR3 protein once. The sample has about 19,000 distinct CDR3 sequences, 6% to 8% seen once. The sequenced material came from CD8+ T cells from blood. The receptors shown here come from a woman between 25 and 40 years old with HTLV-1-associated myelopathy (HAM/TSP). Both conserved end residues are part of each CDR3. Each record gives: J gene, clone size, V gene, D gene, CDR3 protein, CDR3 DNA. The D gene is left open where the match is weak. Only part of the rows carry a size: once, few, many, or a class if the clone is expanded.

TRBJ2-1 | many | TRBV6-1 | TRBD1 | CASSGSPGQENYSYNEQFF | TGTGCCAGCAGTGGATCCCCGGGACAGGAAAATTACTCCTACAATGAGCAGTTCTTC
TRBJ1-5 | many | TRBV10-3 | NA | CAISDGRGRNQPQHF | TGTGCCATCAGTGATGGAAGGGGTCGCAATCAGCCCCAGCATTTT
TRBJ1-2 | NA | TRBV3-1 | NA | CASSQDAAGTDGYTF | TGTGCCAGCAGCCAAGATGCCGCAGGGACGGATGGCTACACCTTC
TRBJ2-4 | many | TRBV30 | TRBD2 | CAWSTSGGIQYF | TGTGCCTGGAGCACTAGCGGGGGGATTCAGTACTTC
TRBJ2-3 | many | TRBV19 | NA | CASRSDGYTDTQYF | TGTGCCAGTCGATCGGACGGGTATACGGATACGCAGTATTTT
TRBJ1-1 | NA | TRBV20-1 | NA | CSDDYSTEDFF | TGCAGTGATGACTATTCCACTGAAGATTTCTTT
TRBJ2-1 | many | TRBV27 | NA | CASSLSTGGGYNEQFF | TGTGCCAGCAGTTTATCGACGGGGGGCGGGTACAATGAGCAGTTCTTC
TRBJ2-3 | NA | TRBV4-1 | NA | CASSQEARTTDTQYF | TGCGCCAGCAGCCAGGAAGCGAGAACCACAGATACACAGTATTTT
TRBJ2-3 | many | TRBV3-1 | NA | CASSQDVGLTDTQYF | TGTGCCAGCAGCCAAGATGTGGGGCTCACAGATACGCAGTATTTT
TRBJ1-1 | many | TRBV6-1 | NA | CASTQGPLEAFF | TGTGCCAGCACGCAGGGACCACTAGAAGCTTTCTTT
TRBJ1-4 | many | TRBV5-1 | NA | CASSLGTGVEKLFF | TGCGCCAGCAGCTTAGGAACGGGAGTTGAAAAACTGTTTTTT
TRBJ2-2 | many | TRBV5-6 | NA | CASSGQSEYTGELFF | TGTGCCAGCAGCGGACAGTCAGAATACACCGGGGAGCTGTTTTTT
TRBJ1-1 | once | TRBV7-6 | TRBD1 | CASSKDRGRLDTEAFF | TGTGCCAGCAGCAAGGACAGGGGGCGTTTGGACACTGAAGCTTTCTTT
TRBJ2-7 | many | TRBV19 | TRBD1 | CASSPQDRRAYEQYF | TGTGCCAGTAGTCCCCAGGACAGGAGAGCCTACGAGCAGTACTTC
TRBJ1-2 | many | TRBV5-1 | NA | CASSFEDLDYGYTF | TGCGCCAGCAGCTTTGAGGATTTGGACTATGGCTACACCTTC
TRBJ2-7 | many | TRBV20-1 | NA | CSARDPSDQYEQYF | TGCAGTGCTAGAGATCCTAGTGATCAGTACGAGCAGTACTTC
TRBJ2-3 | many | TRBV12-3/TRBV12-4 | TRBD1 | CASSLATGVLNTQYF | TGTGCCAGCAGTTTAGCGACAGGGGTATTGAATACGCAGTATTTT
TRBJ2-3 | many | TRBV5-1 | NA | CASSPTGPADTQYF | TGCGCCAGCAGCCCAACCGGGCCCGCAGATACGCAGTATTTT
TRBJ2-6 | many | TRBV20-1 | NA | CSANGDSGANVLTF | TGCAGTGCTAACGGGGACTCTGGGGCCAACGTCCTGACTTTC
TRBJ1-1 | medium-sized | TRBV7-2 | NA | CASSLGRYVRDTEAFF | TGTGCCAGCAGCTTAGGTCGATACGTCAGGGACACTGAAGCTTTCTTT
TRBJ2-3 | many | TRBV7-9 | NA | CASSPRDGGAKDTQYF | TGTGCCAGCAGCCCCCGTGATGGCGGCGCCAAAGATACGCAGTATTTT
TRBJ2-3 | NA | TRBV5-1 | TRBD2 | CASRLDSLARGADTQYF | TGTGCCAGCAGATTGGATTCACTAGCGAGGGGTGCAGATACGCAGTATTTT
TRBJ1-2 | many | TRBV5-1 | NA | CASSLVQGSGYTF | TGCGCCAGCAGCTTGGTCCAGGGGAGTGGCTACACCTTC
TRBJ2-7 | many | TRBV20-1 | TRBD2 | CSARETSDYEQYF | TGCAGTGCTAGAGAGACTAGCGACTACGAGCAGTACTTC
TRBJ2-7 | many | TRBV29-1 | NA | CSVATGATYEQYF | TGCAGCGTAGCGACAGGTGCTACCTACGAGCAGTACTTC
TRBJ2-1 | few | TRBV2 | NA | CASRGGTLQGSYNEQFF | TGTGCCAGCAGAGGGGGGACTCTACAGGGTTCCTACAATGAGCAGTTCTTC